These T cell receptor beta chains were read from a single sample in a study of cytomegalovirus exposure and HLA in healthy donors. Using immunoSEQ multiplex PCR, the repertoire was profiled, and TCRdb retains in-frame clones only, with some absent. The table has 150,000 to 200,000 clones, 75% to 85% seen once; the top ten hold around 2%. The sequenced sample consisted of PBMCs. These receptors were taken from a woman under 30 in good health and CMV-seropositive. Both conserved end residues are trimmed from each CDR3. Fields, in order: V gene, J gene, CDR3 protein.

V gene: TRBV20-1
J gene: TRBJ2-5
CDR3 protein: SGAGGETQY

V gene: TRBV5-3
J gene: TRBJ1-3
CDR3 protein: ARSLLLGCGGNTIY

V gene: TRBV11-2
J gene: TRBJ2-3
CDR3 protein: ASSPRPLAGVTDTQY

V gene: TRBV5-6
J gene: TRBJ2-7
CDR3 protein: ASSSTYEQY

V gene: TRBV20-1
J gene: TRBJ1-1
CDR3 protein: SARQNTEAF

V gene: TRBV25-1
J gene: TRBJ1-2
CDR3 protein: ASSQGQGVGGYT

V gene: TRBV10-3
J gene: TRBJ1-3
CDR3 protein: AIQQGTSGNTIY

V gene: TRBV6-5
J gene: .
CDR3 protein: ASSTQGAQNEQY

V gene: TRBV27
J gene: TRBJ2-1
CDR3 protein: ASRGSLAAPPNEQF

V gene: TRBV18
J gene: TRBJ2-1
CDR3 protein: ASSPHPHNEQF

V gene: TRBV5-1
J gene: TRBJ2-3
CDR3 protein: ASSLAEGAGTDTQY

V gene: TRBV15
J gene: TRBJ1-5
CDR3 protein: ATSRRTGKGQPQH

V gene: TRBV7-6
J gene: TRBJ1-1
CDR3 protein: ASSSGYTEAF

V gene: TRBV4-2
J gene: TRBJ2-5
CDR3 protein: ASSQDSQETQY

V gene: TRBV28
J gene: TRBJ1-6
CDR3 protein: ASSPVPGQGWSRKRGSPLH

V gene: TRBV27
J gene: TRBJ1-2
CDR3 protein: ASSALPRAGGYT

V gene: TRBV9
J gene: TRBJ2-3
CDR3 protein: ASSPRSPYTDTQY

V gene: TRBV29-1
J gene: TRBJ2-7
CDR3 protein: SVEEDRGTYEQY

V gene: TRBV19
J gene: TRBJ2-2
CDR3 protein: ASSPRVGQARTGELF

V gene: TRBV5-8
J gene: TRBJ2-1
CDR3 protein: ASSLFSGGATREQF